Listed here are 31 T cell receptor beta chains from one sample, sequenced in a study of shared clonotypes between healthy human individuals. Profiling relied on immunoSEQ multiplex PCR, and the TCRdb table lists in-frame clones only, not all of them. The sample lists some 1 million clones; roughly 80% were seen once. Material for sequencing was memory CD4+ T cells sorted from blood. The subset here: CD45RA-negative fraction. These TCRs come from a man aged 18 to 30 in good health.

On this clone: The same CDR3 also results from other DNA sequences found in this sample. V is TRBV30 and J is TRBJ2-5; 7 bases line up with TRBD1. Germline loops: CDR1 GTSNPN, CDR2 SVGIG (reference sequence). The CDR3 is 13 residues long. After removal of 0 bases from V and 4 bases from J, the junction contained 2 bases not matched to a gene. The CDR3 reads CAWSVAGGETQYF. The DNA of the CDR3 is TGTGCCTGGAGTGTCGCAGGGGGAGAGACCCAGTACTTC.

CDR3 nucleotide sequence: TGTGCCAGCAGCTTAACTGGACTAGGAGGGGTGGAGACCCAGTACTTC. Translating it yields CASSLTGLGGVETQYF. The chain is built from TRBV7-2 and TRBJ2-5; 7 nucleotides line up with TRBD2. J gave up 5 bases and V 2 bases, and 11 bases lay outside the gene matches. CDR3 length: 16 amino acids. Germline V CDR1 and CDR2: SGHTA, FQGNSA.

This clone was picked up many times. The chain has TRBV7-2 and TRBJ2-2, with 8 bases that match TRBD1. The CDR3 totals 15 residues. CDR1 is SGHTA, CDR2 FQGNSA, per germline. J lost 3 bases, V lost 6 bases, and 6 bases had no gene match. The CDR3 sequence is CASRVGQGDTGELFF. The CDR3 DNA reads as TGTGCCAGCAGGGTTGGACAGGGTGACACCGGGGAGCTGTTTTTT.

V and J are TRBV7-6 and TRBJ2-5, with 7 bases matching TRBD1. CDR1 SGHVS and CDR2 FNYEAQ come from the germline V gene. The CDR3 is 12 residues long. J lost 11 bases, V lost 8 bases, and 11 bases had no gene match. The CDR3 protein is CASRDRAGGQYF. CDR3 nucleotide sequence: TGTGCCAGCCGAGACAGGGCTGGTGGGCAGTACTTC.

A word on this clone: A much bigger clone sits one base away, suggesting this may be a read error. The gene calls are TRBV5-4 and TRBJ2-5; D perhaps matches TRBD1 (6 bases). This CDR3 is built from 13 residues. V was trimmed by 4 bases and J by 2 bases, leaving 9 bases between them. Germline CDR1 reads SGHNT; CDR2 reads YYREEE (reference sequence). For the CDR3, the DNA is TGTGCCAGCAGCGTGGACAGACAAGAGACCCAGTACTTC. Translation: CASSVDRQETQYF.

The CDR3 region is CASSRQDNRPYEQYF. The CDR3 DNA is TGTGCCAGCAGCCGTCAGGACAACCGACCCTACGAGCAGTACTTC. This chain connects TRBV7-8 to TRBJ2-7; tentatively, D is TRBD1 (5 bases). Per germline, CDR1 SGHVS and CDR2 FQNEAQ. CDR3 length: 15 amino acids. The V gene lost 5 bases and the J gene lost 2 bases, with 16 bases spanning the gap.

The sample holds a few counts of this clone. The chain has TRBV30 and TRBJ1-5; D is unclear. The V end was cut by 0 bases, the J end by 11 bases, with 17 bases between. CDR3 length: 14 amino acids. The germline V gene has CDR1 GTSNPN and CDR2 SVGIG (reference sequence). CDR3 amino acids: CAWSVSLLQKAQHF. The DNA for the CDR3 is TGTGCCTGGAGTGTATCTCTCTTACAAAAGGCCCAGCATTTT.

CDR3 residues: CATSRGTGLGNQPQHF. For the CDR3, the DNA is TGTGCCACCAGCAGAGGGACAGGGTTGGGCAATCAGCCCCAGCATTTT. The rearrangement uses TRBV15 and TRBJ1-5; 8 nucleotides match TRBD1. The CDR3 loop spans 16 amino acids. Per the germline V gene, CDR1 is LNHNV and CDR2 is YYDKDF (reference sequence). V shed 1 base and J 2 bases; nucleotides not matched to a gene: 4.

The CDR3 DNA sequence: TGTGCCAGCAGCTTTTATAGGACAGGGAATCAGCCCCAGCATTTT. Translated: CASSFYRTGNQPQHF. V usage is TRBV5-6 and J usage is TRBJ1-5; 8 bases map to TRBD1. Germline V CDR1 and CDR2: SGHDT, YYEEEE. V lost 2 bases to trimming and J lost 4 bases; unmatched junction nucleotides: 5. This CDR3 spans 15 amino acids.

The gene calls are TRBV7-9 and TRBJ2-5; 9 bases are a match to TRBD2. CDR1 is SEHNR, CDR2 FQNEAQ, per germline (reference sequence). The trim removed 0 bases at V and 5 bases at J, leaving 10 bases unmatched. This CDR3 spans 17 amino acids. This chain's CDR3 is CASSLAGGRARFETQYF. For the CDR3, the DNA is TGTGCCAGCAGCTTAGCGGGCGGGAGGGCCAGATTTGAGACCCAGTACTTC.

In this sample, this clone turned up once. The chain employs TRBV11-2 and TRBJ2-5; 7 bases match TRBD1. Germline CDR1 SGHAT, CDR2 FQNNGV. The ends lost 0 bases at V and 2 bases at J; junction bases unmatched: 15. The CDR3 extends over 19 amino acids. CDR3 nucleotides: TGTGCCAGCAGCTTAGATACCCTGACAGGGCGCAGGTGGCAAGAGACCCAGTACTTC. This translates into CASSLDTLTGRRWQETQYF.

The chain joins TRBV11-3 to TRBJ2-3, with D uncertain. The CDR3 totals 13 residues. Trimming took 3 bases from V and 4 from J, leaving 8 bases between them. CDR1 and CDR2 (germline): SGHNT, YENEEA. This CDR3 reads CASSLGGADTQYF. CDR3 in DNA: TGTGCCAGCAGCTTGGGTGGCGCAGATACGCAGTATTTT.

This sequence joins TRBV29-1 and TRBJ2-2; TRBD2 matches 13 bases. Germline values: CDR1 SQVTM, CDR2 ANQGSEA. Germline trimming cut 7 bases from V and 6 bases from J; bases unmatched to any gene: 2. The CDR3 runs to 13 residues. The CDR3 region has the DNA TGCAGCGGTACTAGCGGGAGGGCCGGGGAGCTGTTTTTT. Translation: CSGTSGRAGELFF.

This chain joins TRBV30 and TRBJ2-7, with unresolved D. Germline lookup yields CDR1 GTSNPN and CDR2 SVGIG (reference sequence). The CDR3 has 12 residues. V lost 0 bases to trimming and J lost 6 bases, with 9 bases between them. The CDR3 here is CAWSVSPREQYF. In nucleotides, the CDR3 is TGTGCCTGGAGTGTTTCCCCACGCGAGCAGTACTTC.

In this sample, this clone turned up a few times. This sequence joins TRBV7-6 and TRBJ2-1; 7 bases fit TRBD1. Germline lookup yields CDR1 SGHVS and CDR2 FNYEAQ. After removal of 5 bases from V and 8 bases from J, the junction contained 9 bases not matched to a gene. This CDR3 has 14 amino acids. In DNA, the CDR3 is TGTGCCAGCAGCGTCCGGGACAGAGGGGATGAGCAGTTCTTC. Its protein product is CASSVRDRGDEQFF.

The V and J genes are TRBV18 and TRBJ2-7; 7 positions match TRBD2. Germline V gene data show CDR1 as KGHSH and CDR2 as LQKENI. The trim removed 0 bases at V and 0 bases at J, leaving 8 bases unmatched. The CDR3 runs to 17 residues. CDR3 sequence: CASSPPTGGGLSYEQYF. DNA of the CDR3: TGTGCCAGCTCACCACCGACGGGAGGCGGCCTCTCCTACGAGCAGTACTTC. The full variable domain, in which reference TRBV18 and TRBJ2-7 provide the parts outside the CDR3, is NAGVMQNPRHLVRRRGQEARLRCSPMKGHSHVYWYRQLPEEGLKFMVYLQKENIIDESGMPKERFSAEFPKEGPSILRIQQVVRGDSAAYFCASSPPTGGGLSYEQYFGPGTRLTVT.

This sequence joins TRBV25-1 and TRBJ1-3, with unresolved D. Germline loops: CDR1 MGHDK, CDR2 SYGVNS. CDR3 length: 11 amino acids. V was clipped by 10 bases and J by 4 bases, with 8 bases between them. The CDR3 sequence: CATKLGNTIYF. DNA of the CDR3: TGTGCCACCAAGTTGGGAAACACCATATATTTT.

This sequence joins TRBV11-2 and TRBJ1-2, with 7 bases matching TRBD1. The CDR3 extends over 14 amino acids. From germline, CDR1 is SGHAT and CDR2 FQNNGV. Trimming took 1 base from V and 5 from J; bases not matched to a gene: 4. CDR3 sequence: CASSLGVRGYGYTF. For the CDR3, the DNA is TGTGCCAGCAGCTTAGGGGTCAGGGGGTATGGCTACACCTTC.

The V gene is TRBV7-6, the J gene TRBJ2-2; D is unresolved. The germline V gene encodes CDR1 SGHVS and CDR2 FNYEAQ. This CDR3 spans 16 amino acids. The V end was cut by 1 base, the J end by 0 bases, with 9 bases between. CDR3 nucleotides: TGTGCCAGCAGCTTAGTTCCAGGTTCGAACACCGGGGAGCTGTTTTTT. Its protein product is CASSLVPGSNTGELFF.

The chain links TRBV6-1 to TRBJ1-1; D is perhaps TRBD1 (5 bases). V was cut by 2 bases and J by 5 bases, with 12 bases left in between. Germline values: CDR1 MNHNS, CDR2 SASEGT. This CDR3 spans 14 amino acids. CDR3 in amino acids: CASSEKLGGTEAFF. CDR3 coding DNA: TGTGCCAGCAGTGAAAAATTGGGGGGGACTGAAGCTTTCTTT.

The V call is TRBV5-8, the J call TRBJ2-7; 9 nucleotides line up with TRBD1. The germline V gene has CDR1 SGHTS and CDR2 YDEGEE. Trimming took 3 bases from V and 7 from J; bases not matched to a gene: 11. The CDR3 extends over 15 amino acids. CDR3: CASSSWTGVLGEQYF. CDR3 bases: TGTGCCAGCAGCTCATGGACAGGGGTTCTGGGAGAGCAGTACTTC. Filled out from reference TRBV5-8 and TRBJ2-7, the complete variable domain reads EAGVTQSPTHLIKTRGQQATLRCSPISGHTSVYWYQQALGLGLQFLLWYDEGEERNRGNFPPRFSGRQFPNYSSELNVNALELEDSALYLCASSSWTGVLGEQYFGPGTRLTVT.

This chain joins TRBV7-2 and TRBJ2-4; tentatively, D is TRBD2 (5 bases). Germline V gives CDR1 SGHTA, CDR2 FQGNSA. The CDR3 length is 15 residues. V was pared by 2 bases and J by 4 bases, with 12 bases between. CDR3 residues: CASSLLATTKNIQYF. The CDR3 nucleotides are TGTGCCAGCAGCTTATTGGCGACTACTAAAAACATTCAGTACTTC.

This clone occurred a few times. The CDR3 reads CASGISYEQYF. The DNA for the CDR3 is TGTGCCAGCGGTATCTCCTACGAGCAGTACTTC. V usage is TRBV6-5 and J usage is TRBJ2-7; the D is unclear. This CDR3 region has 11 residues. Trimming removed 8 bases from V and 0 bases from J, with 5 bases in between. CDR1 and CDR2 from the germline V gene are MNHEY and SVGAGI.

This CDR3 is CASSPGLLSTDTQYF. The CDR3, as DNA: TGTGCCAGCAGCCCGGGACTTCTATCCACAGATACGCAGTATTTT. V is TRBV7-2 and J is TRBJ2-3; the D gene is possibly TRBD2 (6 bases). Germline CDR1 reads SGHTA; CDR2 reads FQGNSA. The ends were cut back, 5 bases at V and 2 bases at J, with 14 bases in the middle. The CDR3 has 15 amino acids.

This chain joins TRBV5-5 and TRBJ1-4; D is unresolved. Germline CDR1 reads SGHKS; CDR2 reads YYEKEE (reference sequence). This CDR3 has 11 amino acids. V was clipped by 7 bases and J by 5 bases, with 6 bases between them. The CDR3 coding sequence is TGTGCCAGCGAGGACAATGAAAAACTGTTTTTT. It yields the protein CASEDNEKLFF.

About this clone: The sample holds other DNA sequences that translate to the same CDR3. The genes are TRBV5-4 and TRBJ2-3; weak D call: TRBD2 (6 bases). The CDR3 contains 15 residues. The V and J ends lost 2 bases and 2 bases respectively, with 12 bases between them. CDR1 is SGHNT, CDR2 YYREEE, per germline (reference sequence). CDR3 region: CASSFGGANTDTQYF. The CDR3 nucleotides read TGTGCCAGCAGCTTTGGCGGGGCCAACACAGATACGCAGTATTTT.

This chain connects TRBV19 to TRBJ1-6; D remains unclear. The CDR3 length is 17 residues. In germline, CDR1 is LNHDA, CDR2 SQIVND (reference sequence). V was clipped by 4 bases and J by 1 base, with 14 bases between them. Here the CDR3 reads CASSRTDAGSYNSPLHF. The CDR3 DNA sequence: TGTGCCAGTAGTAGGACGGACGCCGGGTCCTATAATTCACCCCTCCACTTT.

In this sample, this clone turned up once. The V and J genes are TRBV6-5 and TRBJ1-2; tentative D call: TRBD1 (5 bases). V shed 7 bases and J shed 5 bases, with 11 bases lying between them. This CDR3 has 12 residues. CDR1 is MNHEY, CDR2 SVGAGI, per germline. CDR3 coding DNA: TGTGCCAGCACTCGGAAGGGGTATGGCTACACCTTC. This encodes CASTRKGYGYTF.

The CDR3 bases are TGTGCCAGCCAGGAGCAGGGGGCTTTCGTGGAGACCCAGTACTTC. Translation gives CASQEQGAFVETQYF. V usage is TRBV2 and J usage is TRBJ2-5; 8 nucleotides agree with TRBD1. CDR1 and CDR2 from the germline V gene are SNHLY and FYNNEI. This CDR3 has 15 residues. V shed 8 bases and J 5 bases; nucleotides not matched to a gene: 13. The variable domain in full, completed from reference TRBV2 and TRBJ2-5, reads EPEVTQTPSHQVTQMGQEVILRCVPISNHLYFYWYRQILGQKVEFLVSFYNNEISEKSEIFDDQFSVERPDGSNFTLKIRSTKLEDSAMYFCASQEQGAFVETQYFGPGTRLLVL.

The chain has TRBV30 and TRBJ2-7; no clear D gene. This CDR3 is 14 amino acids long. V lost 2 bases to trimming and J lost 0 bases, with 11 bases between them. Germline-derived CDR1 and CDR2 are GTSNPN and SVGIG (reference sequence). The CDR3 coding sequence is TGTGCCTGGAGTTTCGTCCAGGCCTCCTACGAGCAGTACTTC. Amino acids: CAWSFVQASYEQYF.

The J gene is TRBJ2-3, the V gene TRBV5-4; the D gene is possibly TRBD2 (5 bases). Germline V gives CDR1 SGHNT, CDR2 YYREEE (reference sequence). This CDR3 contains 17 residues. The V end lost 0 bases, the J end lost 2 bases, and 16 bases lay between the germline ends. The CDR3 DNA reads TGTGCCAGCAGCTTGGCTAGCCTCCTAACGAACACAGATACGCAGTATTTT. This translates into CASSLASLLTNTDTQYF.